The 9 T cell receptor beta chains listed next were all sequenced from one sample in a study of T cells after yellow fever vaccination. TCRdb processed the 5' RACE reads anew with MiXCR; each CDR3 protein has one entry. This sample yields 70,000 or so distinct CDR3 sequences, of which about 6% are seen a single time; 2.2% belongs to the top ten. The source was CD4+ T cells sorted from PBMCs, collected roughly 14 days after the first yellow fever vaccination. The source is a man aged 18 to 29 who received the YFV17D yellow fever vaccine.

This clonotype occurred many times. The J gene is TRBJ2-3, the V gene TRBV5-5; D is undetermined. CDR1 and CDR2 (germline): SGHKS, YYEKEE (reference sequence). There are 14 residues in the CDR3. V was trimmed by 4 bases and J by 1 base, leaving 10 bases between them. This CDR3 is CASSPEIGTDTQYF. In DNA, the CDR3 is TGTGCCAGCAGCCCGGAAATAGGCACAGATACGCAGTATTTT.

A word on this clonotype: With a much larger clone just one base away, this may be a read error. The gene calls are TRBV7-6 and TRBJ2-7; D is undetermined. Deletions cut 1 base from V and 3 bases from J, with 13 bases between. CDR3 length equals 15 residues. From germline, CDR1 is SGHVS and CDR2 FNYEAQ. CDR3 loop: CASSLGSAICYEQYF. The CDR3, as DNA: TGTGCCAGCAGCTTAGGCTCTGCGATCTGCTACGAGCAGTACTTC.

As to this clonotype: A much larger clonotype is one base distant, so this may be a read error. The chain joins TRBV5-6 to TRBJ1-5, with TRBD1 as a possible D gene (5 bases). Germline CDR1 reads SGHDT; CDR2 reads YYEEEE. The CDR3 is 17 amino acids. DNA for the CDR3: TGTGCCAGCAGCCACCGGGACCGAGACTATAGCAAGCAGCCCCAGCATTTT. This encodes CASSHRDRDYSKQPQHF. Using reference TRBV5-6 and TRBJ1-5 for the parts outside the CDR3, the full variable domain is DAGVTQSPTHLIKTRGQQVTLRCSPKSGHDTVSWYQQALGQGPQFIFQYYEEEERQRGNFPDRFSGHQFPNYSSELNVNALLLGDSALYLCASSHRDRDYSKQPQHFGDGTRLSIL.

This clonotype was observed many times. The gene calls are TRBV20-1 and TRBJ2-1; 8 bases agree with TRBD1. Germline V lookup: CDR1 DFQATT, CDR2 SNEGSKA (reference sequence). The CDR3 extends over 13 amino acids. Unmatched junction bases numbered 7, after V lost 7 bases and J lost 5 bases. The CDR3 DNA follows: TGCAGTGATCGACAGGGGAGACACAATGAGCAGTTCTTC. Amino acids: CSDRQGRHNEQFF.

This clonotype has a count of ten or more. This chain links TRBV11-2 with TRBJ2-2; D remains unclear. There are 15 residues in the CDR3. Germline lookup yields CDR1 SGHAT and CDR2 FQNNGV. Trimming removed 2 bases at V and 6 bases at J, with 13 bases between. The CDR3 spells CASSLWVTTAGELFF. The CDR3 nucleotides read TGTGCCAGCAGCTTATGGGTCACTACGGCCGGGGAGCTGTTTTTT.

Ten or more counts support this clonotype. The chain joins TRBV6-1 to TRBJ2-2; TRBD1 might be the D (5 bases). V lost 1 base to trimming and J lost 5 bases, with 20 bases between them. The CDR3 extends over 18 amino acids. Germline V lookup: CDR1 MNHNS, CDR2 SASEGT. CDR3 residues: CASSEEVNRFWKTGELFF. CDR3 bases: TGTGCCAGCAGTGAAGAGGTCAACAGGTTTTGGAAAACCGGGGAGCTGTTTTTT.

This clonotype was found many times. The chain employs TRBV6-1 and TRBJ2-5; D is possibly TRBD2 (6 bases). The CDR3 is 13 residues long. The ends were cut back, 7 bases at V and 5 bases at J, with 14 bases in the middle. Germline V gives CDR1 MNHNS, CDR2 SASEGT. CDR3 sequence: CASTPTGVETQYF. CDR3 DNA sequence: TGTGCCAGCACCCCGACGGGGGTGGAGACCCAGTACTTC.

Comments on this clonotype: One base away lies a much larger clone, so this may be a sequencing read error. The chain links TRBV20-1 to TRBJ2-7; TRBD1 might be the D (5 bases). The germline V gene has CDR1 DFQATT and CDR2 SNEGSKA (reference sequence). V was clipped by 6 bases and J by 6 bases, with 15 bases between them. CDR3 length: 12 residues. CDR3 bases: TGCAGTGCCGTACCCCACAGGATCGAGCAGTACTTC. Translated, it gives CSAVPHRIEQYF.

Many counts were recorded for this clonotype. The V call is TRBV5-1, the J call TRBJ2-3; D might be TRBD1 (6 bases). This CDR3 has 14 residues. V shed 1 base and J shed 2 bases, with 8 bases lying between them. Germline V gene sequence: CDR1 SGHRS, CDR2 YFSETQ. As DNA, the CDR3 is TGCGCCAGCAGCTTGACAGGGAACACAGATACGCAGTATTTT. Translation: CASSLTGNTDTQYF.